The 21 T cell receptor beta chains below come from one sample, sequenced in a study of control samples from healthy donors and cancer patients. Assay: immunoSEQ multiplex PCR; the TCRdb copy retains only in-frame clones and omits some. The table has 200,000 to 250,000 clones, around 94% seen once. The sequencing input was blood. All receptors derive from a man between 50 and 59 years old in good health.

The V gene is TRBV5-1, the J gene TRBJ1-4; D remains unclear. The CDR3 extends over 13 amino acids. The ends were cut back, 5 bases at V and 5 bases at J, with 10 bases in the middle. Germline V lookup: CDR1 SGHRS, CDR2 YFSETQ. CDR3 region: CASSQTLNEKLFF. CDR3 sequence (DNA): TGCGCCAGCAGTCAAACCTTAAATGAAAAACTGTTTTTT.

The chain is built from TRBV14 and TRBJ2-7; no clear D. The germline CDR1 and CDR2 sequences are SGHDN and FVKESK. This CDR3 is 14 amino acids long. V was shortened by 0 bases and J by 6 bases, with 12 bases between the two germline ends. Here the CDR3 reads CASSQDFGVSEQYF. The CDR3 DNA follows: TGTGCCAGCAGCCAAGATTTTGGGGTATCCGAGCAGTACTTC.

This clone was observed a single time. The J gene is TRBJ2-7, the V gene TRBV7-2; 8 nucleotides match TRBD2. The CDR3 spans 12 residues. From germline, CDR1 is SGHTA and CDR2 FQGNSA. V was pared by 5 bases and J by 6 bases, with 3 bases of the junction left unmatched. The CDR3, as DNA: TGTGCCAGCAGCCCGGGACTAGGCGAGCAGTACTTC. Protein: CASSPGLGEQYF.

The chain uses TRBV2 and TRBJ1-5; TRBD1 might be the D (5 bases). The CDR3 is 17 amino acids. The V and J ends lost 5 bases and 1 base respectively, with 18 bases between them. Germline V CDR1 and CDR2: SNHLY, FYNNEI. DNA for the CDR3: TGTGCCAGCAGTAGAGAGGGGACTGGTCTAAGCAATCAGCCCCAGCATTTT. Its protein product is CASSREGTGLSNQPQHF.

The rearrangement uses TRBV7-2 and TRBJ1-1; 9 bases match TRBD1. The CDR3 runs to 14 residues. With 1 base clipped from V and 12 bases from J, the junction kept 9 bases outside the gene matches. Per germline, CDR1 SGHTA and CDR2 FQGNSA. The CDR3 bases are TGTGCCAGCAGCTTAGATTGGGACAGGGATAGGACTTTCTTT. This translates into CASSLDWDRDRTFF.

The rearrangement joins TRBV2 to TRBJ1-1; 8 bases fit TRBD1. The CDR3 has 13 amino acids. From germline, CDR1 is SNHLY and CDR2 FYNNEI. The V gene end was trimmed by 6 bases and the J gene end by 11 bases; junction bases not matched to a gene: 11. The chain's CDR3 is CASRDTGGGVAFF. CDR3 bases: TGTGCCAGCAGGGATACAGGGGGGGGAGTCGCTTTCTTT.

The gene calls are TRBV19 and TRBJ1-4, with no clear D. V was clipped by 8 bases and J by 0 bases, with 10 bases between them. The CDR3 contains 14 residues. Germline values: CDR1 LNHDA, CDR2 SQIVND (reference sequence). In nucleotides, the CDR3 is TGTGCCAGTTCGCAGATTGCAACTAATGAAAAACTGTTTTTT. Protein sequence: CASSQIATNEKLFF.

The rearrangement joins TRBV5-1 to TRBJ1-1; 7 bases are shared with TRBD1. CDR1 is SGHRS and CDR2 is YFSETQ in the germline V gene. This CDR3 has 13 residues. The V segment lost 5 bases and the J segment 3 bases; nucleotides outside the gene matches: 4. The CDR3 protein is CASRADRDTEAFF. For the CDR3, the DNA is TGCGCCAGCAGAGCCGACAGGGACACTGAAGCTTTCTTT.

This clone was observed a single time. The chain is built from TRBV9 and TRBJ2-2; either TRBD1 or TRBD2 may fit D (5 bases each). Trimming left V 1 base short and J 0 bases short, with 19 bases between. The CDR3 covers 19 residues. Per germline, CDR1 SGDLS and CDR2 YYNGEE. CDR3 nucleotides: TGTGCCAGCAGCGTACCGGGGTGGGGACGCCACACGAACACCGGGGAGCTGTTTTTT. It specifies CASSVPGWGRHTNTGELFF.

J is TRBJ1-2 and V is TRBV18; tentative D call: TRBD1 (6 bases). Germline V gene sequence: CDR1 KGHSH, CDR2 LQKENI. Trimming shortened V by 7 bases and J by 8 bases, and 11 bases separated the two germline ends. The CDR3 runs to 11 residues. CDR3 in amino acids: CASWDKMGYTF. DNA for the CDR3: TGTGCCAGCTGGGACAAAATGGGCTACACCTTC.

V is TRBV19 and J is TRBJ2-2; 7 bases line up with TRBD2. This CDR3 contains 16 residues. The V gene end was trimmed by 6 bases and the J gene end by 0 bases; junction bases not matched to a gene: 7. Germline values: CDR1 LNHDA, CDR2 SQIVND (reference sequence). The CDR3 sequence: CASRPAGMTNTGELFF. CDR3 coding DNA: TGTGCCAGTAGGCCAGCGGGGATGACGAACACCGGGGAGCTGTTTTTT.

V gene TRBV19 combines with J gene TRBJ2-6; D perhaps matches TRBD1 (5 bases). Trimming cost V 3 bases and J 4 bases, with 10 bases left between them. The CDR3 has 15 amino acids. Looked up from germline, CDR1 is LNHDA and CDR2 is SQIVND (reference sequence). CDR3 in amino acids: CASSMKGLGANVLTF. CDR3 nucleotides: TGTGCCAGTAGTATGAAGGGGCTAGGGGCCAACGTCCTGACTTTC.

Comment on this clone: A read error may account for a junction end that differs from germline. This rearrangement joins TRBV7-2 to TRBJ2-3; TRBD1 or TRBD2 may be the D gene (5 bases each). CDR1 is SGHTA, CDR2 FQGNSA, per germline. This CDR3 region has 12 residues. CDR3 sequence reads: CASRPPGRPTDF. For the CDR3, the DNA is TGTGCCAGCAGGCCCCCGGGACGGCCGACCGATTTT. Full variable domain (remainder filled in from reference TRBV7-2 and TRBJ2-3): GAGVSQSPSNKVTEKGKDVELRCDPISGHTALYWYRQSLGQGLEFLIYFQGNSAPDKSGLPSDRFSAERTGGSVSTLTIQRTQQEDSAVYLCASRPPGRPTDFGPGTRLTVL.

This rearrangement joins TRBV5-1 to TRBJ2-1; 7 nucleotides agree with TRBD1. In germline, CDR1 is SGHRS, CDR2 YFSETQ. This CDR3 is built from 14 residues. V lost 1 base to trimming and J lost 5 bases; unmatched junction nucleotides: 3. DNA of the CDR3: TGCGCCAGCAGCTTGTGGGACAGAGACAATGAGCAGTTCTTC. Its translation is CASSLWDRDNEQFF.

The J gene is TRBJ2-2, the V gene TRBV11-2; TRBD1 or TRBD2 may be the D gene (5 bases each). Trimming took off 10 bases at V and 1 base at J, with 13 bases between the two ends. Germline V gene sequence: CDR1 SGHAT, CDR2 FQNNGV. The CDR3 sequence is 14 residues long. CDR3 DNA sequence: TGTGCCACGGCCGGGACGAGGAACACCGGGGAGCTGTTTTTT. Protein product: CATAGTRNTGELFF.

This clone came up a few times. The V and J genes are TRBV2 and TRBJ2-6; 8 nucleotides agree with TRBD2. V shed 11 bases and J 0 bases; nucleotides not matched to a gene: 6. This CDR3 region has 15 residues. CDR1 SNHLY and CDR2 FYNNEI come from the germline V gene. CDR3 coding DNA: TGTGCCCGGGGGGGTCCCTACTCTGGGGCCAACGTCCTGACTTTC. Encoded protein: CARGGPYSGANVLTF.

Comment on this clone: Other nucleotide sequences in the sample specify the same CDR3. The J gene is TRBJ2-3, the V gene TRBV7-2, with 12 bases aligning to TRBD2. The CDR3 is 18 amino acids. Germline V lookup: CDR1 SGHTA, CDR2 FQGNSA. The ends lost 3 bases at V and 3 bases at J; junction bases unmatched: 10. The CDR3 region is CASSFDLTSGGSTDTQYF. DNA of the CDR3: TGTGCCAGCAGCTTCGATCTGACTAGCGGGGGTTCTACAGATACGCAGTATTTT. Looking up the rest from reference TRBV7-2 and TRBJ2-3 gives the full variable domain: GAGVSQSPSNKVTEKGKDVELRCDPISGHTALYWYRQSLGQGLEFLIYFQGNSAPDKSGLPSDRFSAERTGGSVSTLTIQRTQQEDSAVYLCASSFDLTSGGSTDTQYFGPGTRLTVL.

The chain couples TRBV28 to TRBJ2-7, with D possibly called TRBD1 or TRBD2 (5 bases each). With 2 bases removed from V and 2 bases from J, the gap between germline ends came to 7 bases. This CDR3 comprises 13 residues. The germline gives CDR1 MDHEN, CDR2 SYDVKM. The CDR3 loop is CASSLGGTYEQYF. Written as DNA, the CDR3 is TGTGCCAGCAGTTTAGGGGGAACCTACGAGCAGTACTTC. Using reference TRBV28 and TRBJ2-7 for the parts outside the CDR3, the full variable domain is DVKVTQSSRYLVKRTGEKVFLECVQDMDHENMFWYRQDPGLGLRLIYFSYDVKMKEKGDIPEGYSVSREKKERFSLILESASTNQTSMYLCASSLGGTYEQYFGPGTRLTVT.

The gene calls are TRBV15 and TRBJ1-4; 12 bases fit TRBD1. The ends lost 5 bases at V and 3 bases at J; junction bases unmatched: 7. The germline V gene has CDR1 LNHNV and CDR2 YYDKDF (reference sequence). The CDR3 extends over 17 amino acids. The CDR3, as DNA: TGTGCCACCAGCGGTGGGACAGGGGGCTCTTCTAATGAAAAACTGTTTTTT. It encodes CATSGGTGGSSNEKLFF.

The chain links TRBV4-1 to TRBJ1-6; a possible D gene is TRBD1 (6 bases). The CDR3 is 17 residues long. Germline V lookup: CDR1 MGHRA, CDR2 YSYEKL. With 0 bases removed from V and 9 bases from J, the gap between germline ends came to 18 bases. The CDR3 is CASSQEWNRVGSSPLHF. Written as DNA, the CDR3 is TGCGCCAGCAGCCAAGAGTGGAACAGGGTAGGCTCTTCACCCCTCCACTTT.

The chain joins TRBV4-3 to TRBJ2-1; 13 bases align to TRBD2. The V segment lost 1 base and the J segment 8 bases; nucleotides outside the gene matches: 2. Germline assignment: CDR1 LGHNA and CDR2 YSLEER. The CDR3 spans 15 residues. The DNA of the CDR3 is TGCGCCAGCAGCCAAGGGACTAGCGGGGGCGATGAGCAGTTCTTC. It translates to CASSQGTSGGDEQFF.